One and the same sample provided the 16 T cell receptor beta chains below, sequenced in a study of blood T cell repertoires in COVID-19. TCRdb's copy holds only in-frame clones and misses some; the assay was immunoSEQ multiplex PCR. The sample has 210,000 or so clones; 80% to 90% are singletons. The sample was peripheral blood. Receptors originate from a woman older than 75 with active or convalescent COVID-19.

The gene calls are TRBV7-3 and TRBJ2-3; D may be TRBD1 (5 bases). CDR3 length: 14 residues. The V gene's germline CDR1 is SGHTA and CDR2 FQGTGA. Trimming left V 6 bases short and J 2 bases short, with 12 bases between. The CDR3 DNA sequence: TGTGCCAGCAGTAGAAAGGGGAACACAGATACGCAGTATTTT. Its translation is CASSRKGNTDTQYF.

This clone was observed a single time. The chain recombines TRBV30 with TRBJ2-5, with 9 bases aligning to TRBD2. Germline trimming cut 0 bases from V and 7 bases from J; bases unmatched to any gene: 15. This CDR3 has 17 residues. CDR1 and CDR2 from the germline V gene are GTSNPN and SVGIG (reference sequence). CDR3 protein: CAWSVGGSGGVKRTQYF. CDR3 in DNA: TGTGCCTGGAGTGTCGGAGGTAGCGGGGGAGTCAAGAGGACCCAGTACTTC. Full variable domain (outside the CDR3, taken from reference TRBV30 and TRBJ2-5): SQTIHQWPATLVQPVGSPLSLECTVEGTSNPNLYWYRQAAGRGLQLLFYSVGIGQISSEVPQNLSASRPQDRQFILSSKKLLLSDSGFYLCAWSVGGSGGVKRTQYFGPGTRLLVL.

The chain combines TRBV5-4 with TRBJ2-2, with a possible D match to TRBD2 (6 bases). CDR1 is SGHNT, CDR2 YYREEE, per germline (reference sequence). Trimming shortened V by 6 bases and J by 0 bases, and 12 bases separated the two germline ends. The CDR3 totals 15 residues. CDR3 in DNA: TGTGCCAGCACCATGGGGGGAGCGAACACCGGGGAGCTGTTTTTT. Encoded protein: CASTMGGANTGELFF.

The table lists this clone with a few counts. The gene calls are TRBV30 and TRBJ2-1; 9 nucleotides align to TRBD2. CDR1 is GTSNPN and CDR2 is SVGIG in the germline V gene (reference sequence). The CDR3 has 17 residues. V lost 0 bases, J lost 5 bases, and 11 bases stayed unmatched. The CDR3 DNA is TGTGCCTGGAGTGTAGTGGTTAGCGGGAGAGAAGACAATGAGCAGTTCTTC. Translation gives CAWSVVVSGREDNEQFF.

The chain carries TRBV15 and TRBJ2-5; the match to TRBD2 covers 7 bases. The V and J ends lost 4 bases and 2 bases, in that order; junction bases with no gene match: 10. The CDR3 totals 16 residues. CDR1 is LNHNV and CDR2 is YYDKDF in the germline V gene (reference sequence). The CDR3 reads CATSIRLGEGQETQYF. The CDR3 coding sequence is TGTGCCACCAGCATACGTCTGGGGGAGGGACAAGAGACCCAGTACTTC.

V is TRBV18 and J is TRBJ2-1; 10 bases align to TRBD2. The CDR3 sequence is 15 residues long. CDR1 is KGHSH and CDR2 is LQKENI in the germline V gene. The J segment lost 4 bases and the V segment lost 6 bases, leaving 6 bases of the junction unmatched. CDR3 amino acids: CASSQAGGPYNEQFF. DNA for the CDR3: TGTGCCAGCTCGCAAGCGGGAGGGCCTTACAATGAGCAGTTCTTC.

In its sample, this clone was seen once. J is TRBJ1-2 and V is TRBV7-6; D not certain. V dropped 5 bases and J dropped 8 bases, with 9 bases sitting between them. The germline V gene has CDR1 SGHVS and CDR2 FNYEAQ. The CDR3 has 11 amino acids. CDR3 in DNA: TGTGCCAGCAGCCCGTACGAGGGCTACACCTTC. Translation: CASSPYEGYTF.

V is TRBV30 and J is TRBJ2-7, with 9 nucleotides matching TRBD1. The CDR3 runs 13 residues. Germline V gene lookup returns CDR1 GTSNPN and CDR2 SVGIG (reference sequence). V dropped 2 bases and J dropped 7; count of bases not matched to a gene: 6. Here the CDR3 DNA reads TGTGCCTGGAGTCCGGGACAGGGCTGGGAGCAGTACTTC. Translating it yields CAWSPGQGWEQYF.

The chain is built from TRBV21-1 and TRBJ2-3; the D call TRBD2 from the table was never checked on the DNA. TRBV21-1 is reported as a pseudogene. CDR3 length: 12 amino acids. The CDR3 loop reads CAYLARTDTQYF. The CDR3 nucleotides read TGTGCCTACCTAGCACGTACAGATACGCAGTATTTT.

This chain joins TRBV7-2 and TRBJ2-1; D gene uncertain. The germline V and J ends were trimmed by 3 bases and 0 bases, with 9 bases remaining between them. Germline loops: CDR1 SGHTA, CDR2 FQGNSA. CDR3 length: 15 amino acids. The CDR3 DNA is TGTGCCAGCAGCTTTAGAGGAGACTCCTACAATGAGCAGTTCTTC. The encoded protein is CASSFRGDSYNEQFF.

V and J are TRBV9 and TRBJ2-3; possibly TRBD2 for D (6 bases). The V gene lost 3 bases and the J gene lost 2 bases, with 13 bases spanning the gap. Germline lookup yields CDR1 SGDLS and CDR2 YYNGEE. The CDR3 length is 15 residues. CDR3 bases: TGTGCCAGCAGCGCCCGGGGGAGCCTCACAGATACGCAGTATTTT. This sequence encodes CASSARGSLTDTQYF.

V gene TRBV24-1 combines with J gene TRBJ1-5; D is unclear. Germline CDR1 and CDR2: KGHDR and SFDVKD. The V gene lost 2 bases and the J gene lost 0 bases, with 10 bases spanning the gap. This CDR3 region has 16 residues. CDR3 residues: CATSDSGISSNQPQHF. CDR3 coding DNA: TGTGCCACCAGTGATTCAGGAATTAGTAGCAATCAGCCCCAGCATTTT.

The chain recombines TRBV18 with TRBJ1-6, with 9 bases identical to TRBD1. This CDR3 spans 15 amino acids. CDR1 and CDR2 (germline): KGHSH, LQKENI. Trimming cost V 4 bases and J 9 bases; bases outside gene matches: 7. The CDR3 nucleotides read TGTGCCAGCTCACTGGACAGGGGCGAGGGTTCACCCCTCCACTTT. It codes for CASSLDRGEGSPLHF.

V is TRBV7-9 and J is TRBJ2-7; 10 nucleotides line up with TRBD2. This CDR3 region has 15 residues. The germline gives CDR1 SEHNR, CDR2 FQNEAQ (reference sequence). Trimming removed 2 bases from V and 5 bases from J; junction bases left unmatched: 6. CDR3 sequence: CASSLWTSGANEQYF. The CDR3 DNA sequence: TGTGCCAGCAGCTTATGGACTAGCGGTGCTAACGAGCAGTACTTC.

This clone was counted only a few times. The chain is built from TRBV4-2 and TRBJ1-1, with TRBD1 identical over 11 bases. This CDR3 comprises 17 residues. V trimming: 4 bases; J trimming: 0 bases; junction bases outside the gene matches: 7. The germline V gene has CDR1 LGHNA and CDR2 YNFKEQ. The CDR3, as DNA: TGTGCCAGCAGCCGAGCCGGGACAGGGGGGGTGAACACTGAAGCTTTCTTT. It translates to CASSRAGTGGVNTEAFF.

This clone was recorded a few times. The CDR3 coding sequence is TGTGCCAGCAGTGAAGCGACAGGGCTCTCCTACAATGAGCAGTTCTTC. Its translation: CASSEATGLSYNEQFF. The chain employs TRBV28 and TRBJ2-1, with 7 nucleotides matching TRBD1. CDR1 is MDHEN and CDR2 is SYDVKM in the germline V gene. The CDR3 spans 16 residues. With 5 bases clipped from V and 0 bases from J, the junction kept 7 bases outside the gene matches. The full variable domain, completed using reference TRBV28 and TRBJ2-1, is DVKVTQSSRYLVKRTGEKVFLECVQDMDHENMFWYRQDPGLGLRLIYFSYDVKMKEKGDIPEGYSVSREKKERFSLILESASTNQTSMYLCASSEATGLSYNEQFFGPGTRLTVL.